One and the same sample provided the 5 T cell receptor beta chains below, sequenced in a study of blood T cell repertoires in COVID-19. Some clones are missing from TCRdb's copy, which holds only in-frame ones; the method was immunoSEQ multiplex PCR. This sample carries 40,000 or so clones, about 79% of them seen once, and the ten largest clones take 20% to 30%. The material sequenced was peripheral blood. The receptors shown here come from a human donor with acute or convalescent COVID-19. The donor label of this sample is uncertain.

The rearrangement uses TRBV2 and TRBJ2-2; 7 bases map to TRBD2. The germline gives CDR1 SNHLY, CDR2 FYNNEI. Unmatched junction bases numbered 8, after V lost 6 bases and J lost 1 base. This CDR3 comprises 16 residues. The CDR3 DNA follows: TGTGCCAGCAGCCCCCCCGGACTAGGGAACACCGGGGAGCTGTTTTTT. Its protein product is CASSPPGLGNTGELFF.

This chain links TRBV6-5 with TRBJ2-7; 13 bases map to TRBD2. In germline, CDR1 is MNHEY, CDR2 SVGAGI. The CDR3 runs to 15 residues. V trimming: 2 bases; J trimming: 6 bases; junction bases outside the gene matches: 4. CDR3 nucleotide sequence: TGTGCCAGCAGTTACGAGGGACTAGCGGGACGCGAGCAGTACTTC. Translation gives CASSYEGLAGREQYF.

The J gene is TRBJ2-3, the V gene TRBV24-1; D is undetermined. The CDR3 has 11 residues. The V and J ends lost 5 bases and 6 bases respectively, with 5 bases between them. The germline gives CDR1 KGHDR, CDR2 SFDVKD. The CDR3 reads CATSAADTQYF. The CDR3 DNA is TGTGCCACCAGTGCAGCGGATACGCAGTATTTT.

The chain recombines TRBV7-2 with TRBJ2-7, with D possibly TRBD1 on 6 matching bases. Looked up from germline, CDR1 is SGHTA and CDR2 is FQGNSA. V lost 1 base and J 3 bases, leaving 10 bases between the germline ends. CDR3 length: 14 residues. The CDR3 loop reads CASSLDTGSYEQYF. The CDR3 coding sequence is TGTGCCAGCAGCTTAGATACAGGGAGCTACGAGCAGTACTTC.

This rearrangement joins TRBV19 to TRBJ1-1, with D maybe TRBD1 (6 bases). CDR1 is LNHDA, CDR2 SQIVND, per germline (reference sequence). The CDR3 sequence is 15 residues long. Trimming removed 5 bases from V and 4 bases from J, with 17 bases in between. This CDR3 reads CASSQFGGGGTEAFF. The DNA of the CDR3 is TGTGCCAGTAGTCAGTTCGGGGGAGGGGGCACTGAAGCTTTCTTT.